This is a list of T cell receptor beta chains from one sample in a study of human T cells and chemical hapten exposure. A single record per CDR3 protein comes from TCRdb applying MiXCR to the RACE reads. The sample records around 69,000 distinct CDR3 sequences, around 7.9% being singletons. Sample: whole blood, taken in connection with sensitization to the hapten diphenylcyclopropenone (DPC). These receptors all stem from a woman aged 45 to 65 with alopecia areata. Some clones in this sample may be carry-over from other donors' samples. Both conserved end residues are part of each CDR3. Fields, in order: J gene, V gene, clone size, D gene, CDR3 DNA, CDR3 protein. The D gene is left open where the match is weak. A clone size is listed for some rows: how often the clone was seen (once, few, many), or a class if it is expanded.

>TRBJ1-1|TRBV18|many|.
TGTGCCAGCTCACCACCCACAGGGAACACTGAAGCTTTCTTT
CASSPPTGNTEAFF
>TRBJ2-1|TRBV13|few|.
TGTGCCAGCAGCTACCTGAGGGACTCTAACAATGAGCAGTTCTTC
CASSYLRDSNNEQFF
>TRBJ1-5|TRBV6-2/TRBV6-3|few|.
TGTGCCAGCAGTTACCGAGGGAATGGCAATCAGCCCCAGCATTTT
CASSYRGNGNQPQHF
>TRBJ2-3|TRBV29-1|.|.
TGCAGCGTTGAAACGTCGCCGTCACAGAGGAGCACAGATACGCAGTATTTT
CSVETSPSQRSTDTQYF
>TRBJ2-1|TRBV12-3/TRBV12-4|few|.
TGTGCCAGCAGTGACCGTCCTGAGCAGTTCTTC
CASSDRPEQFF
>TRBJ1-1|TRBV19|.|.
TGTGCCAGTAGTATGTCGATCGCCCCCACCCGGAACACTGAAGCTTTCTTT
CASSMSIAPTRNTEAFF
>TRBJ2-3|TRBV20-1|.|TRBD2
TGCAGTGCTTCTGCGGAGGGTAGCGGGAGGGCCGGAACAGATACGCAGTATTTT
CSASAEGSGRAGTDTQYF
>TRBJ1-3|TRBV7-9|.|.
TGTGCCAGCAGCTCGGACATCTCACTCTCTGGAAACACCATATATTTT
CASSSDISLSGNTIYF
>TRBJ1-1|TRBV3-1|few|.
TGTGCCAGCAGCCAAGATCACGGGGAGGGGACTGAAGCTTTCTTT
CASSQDHGEGTEAFF
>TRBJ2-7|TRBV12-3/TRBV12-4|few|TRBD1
TGTGCCAGCAGTTTAGCAGGGGGACAGGGCCTTTTACTCTACTTC
CASSLAGGQGLLLYF
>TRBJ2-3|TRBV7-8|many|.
TGTGCCAGCAGCCCCCGTAGGTTCACAGATACGCAGTATTTT
CASSPRRFTDTQYF
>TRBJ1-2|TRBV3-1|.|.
TGTGCCAGCAGACAAACGACAGGAGCTAACTATGGCTACACCTTC
CASRQTTGANYGYTF
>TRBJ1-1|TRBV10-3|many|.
TGTGCCATCAGTGAGTCGCTCGGAACGAACACTGAAGCTTTCTTT
CAISESLGTNTEAFF
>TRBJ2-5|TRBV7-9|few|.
TGTGCCAGCAGCCGTAGCGGCTCCCAAGAGACCCAGTACTTC
CASSRSGSQETQYF
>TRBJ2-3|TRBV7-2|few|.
TGTGCCAGCAGCTCCGGACTCTTATCCGATACGCAGTATTTT
CASSSGLLSDTQYF
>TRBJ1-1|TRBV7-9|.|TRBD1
TGTGCCAGCATCGAACTCGGGACAGGGGTCACTGAAGCTTTCTTT
CASIELGTGVTEAFF
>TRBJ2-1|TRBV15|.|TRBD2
TGTGCCACCAGCAGGGATCCTAGCGGGGGGTTTTACAATGAGCAGTTCTTC
CATSRDPSGGFYNEQFF
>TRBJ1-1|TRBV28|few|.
TGTGCCAGCACCCGAGGGGGGCTGGCTGAAGCTTTCTTT
CASTRGGLAEAFF
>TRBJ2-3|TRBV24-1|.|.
TGTGCCACCAGTGACGGTATCAGTCCAAGCACAGATACGCAGTATTTT
CATSDGISPSTDTQYF
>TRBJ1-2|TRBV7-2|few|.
TGTGCCAGCAGCCCCTACACCGACAGTCTCTATGGCTACACCTTC
CASSPYTDSLYGYTF
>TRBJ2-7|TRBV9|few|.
TGTGCCAGCAGCCCAGACGGATACGAGCAGTACTTC
CASSPDGYEQYF
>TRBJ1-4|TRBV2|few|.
TGTGCCAGCAGTGGGACAGATAATGAAAAACTGTTTTTT
CASSGTDNEKLFF
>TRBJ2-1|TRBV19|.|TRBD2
TGTGCCAGTAGTATGGGCCTAGCGGGGGGGCCGTCCTACAATGAGCAGTTCTTC
CASSMGLAGGPSYNEQFF
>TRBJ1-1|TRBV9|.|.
TGTGCCAGCAGCGCTTCACCGGGCCTGAACACTGAAGCTTTCTTT
CASSASPGLNTEAFF
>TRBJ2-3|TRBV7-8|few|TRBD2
TGTGCCAGCAGCCCCGGGGGGGCAGATACGCAGTATTTT
CASSPGGADTQYF
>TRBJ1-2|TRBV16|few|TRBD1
TGTGCCAGCAGCTTAATGGAGGGGGCGGTTGGCTACACCTTC
CASSLMEGAVGYTF
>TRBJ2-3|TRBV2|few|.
TGTGCCAGCACCGGGCAGGGGCGGGCAGATACGCAGTATTTT
CASTGQGRADTQYF
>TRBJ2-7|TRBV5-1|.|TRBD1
TGCGCCAGCAGCACCCGGACAGGGGGCTCGTACGAGCAGTACTTC
CASSTRTGGSYEQYF
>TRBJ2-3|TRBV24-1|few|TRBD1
TGTGCCACCAGTGACGAAAAAACAGGGGTCCTCACAGATACGCAGTATTTT
CATSDEKTGVLTDTQYF
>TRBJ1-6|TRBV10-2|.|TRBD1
TGCGCCAGCACAGAGGACAGGGGGTCCTATAATTCACCCCTCCACTTT
CASTEDRGSYNSPLHF
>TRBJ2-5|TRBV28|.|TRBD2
TGTGCCAGCAGTTTACAGACTAGCGGGGGGACCCAGTACTTC
CASSLQTSGGTQYF
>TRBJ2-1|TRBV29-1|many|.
TGCAGCGTTGTACCGGGGAATGAGCAGTTCTTC
CSVVPGNEQFF
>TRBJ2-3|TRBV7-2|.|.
TGTGCCAGCAGCTTAGCGCAGGGGACGTCGTCGCAGTATTTT
CASSLAQGTSSQYF
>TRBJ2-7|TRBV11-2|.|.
TGTGCCAGCAGCTTGGGGCGGGCCTTTGCCTACGAGCAGTACTTC
CASSLGRAFAYEQYF
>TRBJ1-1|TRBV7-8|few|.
TGTGCCAGCAGCTCCGCCCGGAGCACTGAAGCTTTCTTT
CASSSARSTEAFF
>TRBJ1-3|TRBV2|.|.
TGTGCCAGCAGCCCGGACAGCTCTGGAAACACCATATATTTT
CASSPDSSGNTIYF
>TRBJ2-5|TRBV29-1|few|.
TGCAGCGTCCCGGGGTCCCTGGGGGAGACCCAGTACTTC
CSVPGSLGETQYF
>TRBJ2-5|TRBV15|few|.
TGTGCCACCAGCGGAGAGATGGGGGGGCCGTTCCAAGAGACCCAGTACTTC
CATSGEMGGPFQETQYF
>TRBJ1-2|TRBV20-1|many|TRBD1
TGCAGTGTCTACAGGGGGGATGGCTACACCTTC
CSVYRGDGYTF
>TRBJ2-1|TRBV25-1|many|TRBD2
TGTGCCAGCAGTGAATGGGGTAGCGGGAGGGCCTACAATGAGCAGTTCTTC
CASSEWGSGRAYNEQFF
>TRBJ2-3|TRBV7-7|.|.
TGTGCCAGCAGCTTAAATGTACTAGCATTGGATACGCAGTATTTT
CASSLNVLALDTQYF
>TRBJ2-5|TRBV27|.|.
TGTGCCAGCAGTCTGGGACTCCAAGAGACCCAGTACTTC
CASSLGLQETQYF
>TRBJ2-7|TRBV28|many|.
TGTGCCAGCAGTTTGGAGGGTCGACTGATTCGCTCCTACGAGCAGTACTTC
CASSLEGRLIRSYEQYF
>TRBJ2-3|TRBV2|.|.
TGTGCCAGAACTTTGGAGGGAGGTACAGATACGCAGTATTTT
CARTLEGGTDTQYF
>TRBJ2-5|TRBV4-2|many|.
TGTGCCAGCAGCCAAGGTGACCAAGAGACCCAGTACTTC
CASSQGDQETQYF
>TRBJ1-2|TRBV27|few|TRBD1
TGTGCCAGCAGTGTCCGACAGGGGAACTATGGCTACACCTTC
CASSVRQGNYGYTF
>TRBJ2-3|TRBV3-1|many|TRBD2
TGTGCCAGCAGCCAGGCGGGGGGAGATACGCAGTATTTT
CASSQAGGDTQYF
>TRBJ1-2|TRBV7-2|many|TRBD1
TGTGCCAGCAGCCTTTTCACAGGGGGAAACTATGGCTACACCTTC
CASSLFTGGNYGYTF
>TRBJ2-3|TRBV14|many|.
TGTGCCAGCAGCCACACAGATACGCAGTATTTT
CASSHTDTQYF
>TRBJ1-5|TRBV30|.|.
TGTGCCTGGAGTGCCCGGGACCCCCATCAGCCCCAGCATTTT
CAWSARDPHQPQHF
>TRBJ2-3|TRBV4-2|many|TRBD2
TGTGCCAGCAGCCAGGTCTTGGCGGGGGAAGATACGCAGTATTTT
CASSQVLAGEDTQYF
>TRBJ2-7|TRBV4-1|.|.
TGCGCCAGCAGCCAAGAAGACAGCTCCTACGAGCAGTACTTC
CASSQEDSSYEQYF
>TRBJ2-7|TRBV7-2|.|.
TGTGCCAGCAGCTTAACCAGGGGATCCTACGAGCAGTACTTC
CASSLTRGSYEQYF